The 27 T cell receptor beta chains below were found in one sample sequenced in a study of T cell responses to AZD1222 COVID-19 vaccine. TCRdb's copy holds only in-frame clones and misses some; the assay was immunoSEQ multiplex PCR. The sample yields approximately 180,000 clones, around 88% seen once. The material was peripheral blood, obtained on day 0 of AZD1222 vaccination. The origin of the receptors is an adult in good health.

CDR3 in DNA: TGTGCCAGCAGCCAAGATCTTGCTGGGACCCAGTACTTC. Protein product: CASSQDLAGTQYF. The chain couples TRBV14 to TRBJ2-5; D uncertain. With 0 bases removed from V and 7 bases from J, the gap between germline ends came to 9 bases. The germline V gene encodes CDR1 SGHDN and CDR2 FVKESK. The CDR3 spans 13 residues. Combining the CDR3 with reference TRBV14 and TRBJ2-5 gives the whole variable domain EAGVTQFPSHSVIEKGQTVTLRCDPISGHDNLYWYRRVMGKEIKFLLHFVKESKQDESGMPNNRFLAERTGGTYSTLKVQPAELEDSGVYFCASSQDLAGTQYFGPGTRLLVL.

The table lists this clone with a few counts. The gene calls are TRBV2 and TRBJ1-1; TRBD1 might be the D (5 bases). The CDR3 runs 14 residues. Germline V CDR1 and CDR2: SNHLY, FYNNEI. Between the trimmed V and J ends, which lost 3 bases and 2 bases, there was a span of 10 bases. The CDR3 here is CASSDLGGNTEAFF. In DNA form, the CDR3 reads TGTGCCAGCAGTGATCTGGGGGGAAACACTGAAGCTTTCTTT.

The chain employs TRBV15 and TRBJ1-3, with D unresolved. The CDR3 runs 14 residues. CDR1 is LNHNV, CDR2 YYDKDF, per germline (reference sequence). The ends were cut back, 0 bases at V and 7 bases at J, with 10 bases in the middle. The CDR3, as DNA: TGTGCCACCAGCAGAGATTTGGCGTTTAACACCATATATTTT. Its translation: CATSRDLAFNTIYF.

In nucleotides, the CDR3 is TGTGCCAGCAGCAGCACAGGCACAGATACGCAGTATTTT. Protein: CASSSTGTDTQYF. The rearrangement joins TRBV12-3 or TRBV12-4 to TRBJ2-3; D ambiguous. The CDR3 loop spans 13 amino acids. Deletions cut 6 bases from V and 1 base from J, with 8 bases between.

The chain recombines TRBV7-2 with TRBJ1-6; D is possibly TRBD1 (5 bases). Per the germline V gene, CDR1 is SGHTA and CDR2 is FQGNSA. CDR3 length: 16 residues. Trimming pared 1 base from V and 9 bases from J, leaving 16 bases between. The CDR3 sequence: CASSLGSGLRSSPLHF. CDR3 in DNA: TGTGCCAGCAGCTTAGGATCGGGACTCCGGAGTTCACCCCTCCACTTT.

The chain carries TRBV3-1 (or the pseudogene TRBV3-2) and TRBJ2-5; 9 positions agree with TRBD1. The CDR3 is made up of 16 amino acids. The ends lost 1 base at V and 6 bases at J; junction bases unmatched: 9. Germline CDR1 is LGHDT and CDR2 is YNNKEL (reference sequence). CDR3 in amino acids: CASSQGSRQGVKTQYF. The DNA for the CDR3 is TGTGCCAGCAGCCAAGGGAGCCGACAGGGGGTAAAGACCCAGTACTTC.

The J gene is TRBJ2-2, the V gene TRBV6-2 or TRBV6-3, with TRBD2 identical over 12 bases. In germline, CDR1 is MNHEY, CDR2 SVGEGT. V lost 6 bases and J lost 6; bases outside the gene matches: 8. The CDR3 is 16 amino acids. The CDR3 DNA is TGTGCCAGCAGCCCTCTAGCGGGGGGGATAGCCGGGGAGCTGTTTTTT. As protein: CASSPLAGGIAGELFF.

A note on this clone: Different DNA sequences within this sample yield the same CDR3. V is TRBV6-5 and J is TRBJ1-4, with D possibly TRBD1 on 5 matching bases. The V gene's germline CDR1 is MNHEY and CDR2 SVGAGI. V shed 2 bases and J shed 2 bases, with 6 bases lying between them. The CDR3 covers 14 residues. The CDR3 protein is CASSYRGTNEKLFF. CDR3 DNA sequence: TGTGCCAGCAGTTACAGGGGTACTAATGAAAAACTGTTTTTT.

V is TRBV15 and J is TRBJ2-5; maybe TRBD1 (6 bases). The V gene lost 1 base and the J gene lost 9 bases, with 12 bases spanning the gap. The germline V gene encodes CDR1 LNHNV and CDR2 YYDKDF (reference sequence). The CDR3 length is 13 residues. CDR3 bases: TGTGCCACCAGCAGAGGTACAGGGTTTCCCCAGTACTTC. It specifies CATSRGTGFPQYF. Supplemented by reference TRBV15 and TRBJ2-5, the full variable domain reads DAMVIQNPRYQVTQFGKPVTLSCSQTLNHNVMYWYQQKSSQAPKLLFHYYDKDFNNEADTPDNFQSRRPNTSFCFLDIRSPGLGDTAMYLCATSRGTGFPQYFGPGTRLLVL.

This clone has a handful of counts. This chain connects TRBV28 to TRBJ1-6; D possibly corresponds to TRBD1 (5 bases). The CDR3 consists of 14 residues. Germline V gives CDR1 MDHEN, CDR2 SYDVKM. Trimming took off 3 bases at V and 9 bases at J, with 12 bases between the two ends. This chain's CDR3 is CASSFEGRSSPLHF. The CDR3 DNA sequence: TGTGCCAGCAGTTTTGAGGGGCGGAGTTCACCCCTCCACTTT.

This clone was observed a few times. The V gene is TRBV28, the J gene TRBJ2-7, with D unresolved. Deletions cut 1 base from V and 3 bases from J, with 1 base between. There are 11 residues in the CDR3. Looked up from germline, CDR1 is MDHEN and CDR2 is SYDVKM. For the CDR3, the DNA is TGTGCCAGCAGTTTATACTACGAGCAGTACTTC. This translates into CASSLYYEQYF.

The chain combines TRBV2 with TRBJ2-7; D may match TRBD1 or TRBD2 (5 bases each). The germline V gene encodes CDR1 SNHLY and CDR2 FYNNEI. V lost 6 bases and J lost 2, with 14 bases in between. The CDR3 runs 14 residues. CDR3 in DNA: TGTGCCAGCAGGACAGAAGGGACCCCCTACGAGCAGTACTTC. This sequence encodes CASRTEGTPYEQYF. The full variable domain, rest sourced from reference TRBV2 and TRBJ2-7, is EPEVTQTPSHQVTQMGQEVILRCVPISNHLYFYWYRQILGQKVEFLVSFYNNEISEKSEIFDDQFSVERPDGSNFTLKIRSTKLEDSAMYFCASRTEGTPYEQYFGPGTRLTVT.

This clone was detected once. The CDR3 spells CASSGQGMEETQYF. CDR3 nucleotide sequence: TGTGCCAGCAGTGGACAGGGGATGGAAGAGACCCAGTACTTC. This sequence joins TRBV28 and TRBJ2-5, with 9 bases matching TRBD1. CDR1 is MDHEN and CDR2 is SYDVKM in the germline V gene. CDR3 size: 14 residues. V dropped 5 bases and J dropped 3; count of bases not matched to a gene: 4.

The chain combines TRBV27 with TRBJ2-7, with D maybe TRBD1 (6 bases). Trimming took 5 bases from V and 2 from J, leaving 19 bases between them. The CDR3 covers 16 residues. Germline V lookup: CDR1 MNHEY, CDR2 SMNVEV (reference sequence). CDR3: CASSTTGTGSPYEQYF. CDR3 nucleotide sequence: TGTGCCAGCAGTACTACTGGCACAGGGTCCCCCTACGAGCAGTACTTC.

The chain combines TRBV11-3 with TRBJ1-1; no clear D. V lost 11 bases and J 0 bases, leaving 10 bases between the germline ends. Per the germline V gene, CDR1 is SGHNT and CDR2 is YENEEA. The CDR3 spans 12 residues. The CDR3 DNA is TGTGCCGCGGAGGATATGAACACTGAAGCTTTCTTT. It encodes CAAEDMNTEAFF.

The chain uses TRBV5-4 and TRBJ1-5; D unresolved. V lost 3 bases, J lost 3 bases, and 10 bases lay in between. Germline CDR1 is SGHNT and CDR2 is YYREEE (reference sequence). The CDR3 loop spans 14 amino acids. The DNA of the CDR3 is TGTGCCAGCAGCTCAAGTCCGGACAATCAGCCCCAGCATTTT. The encoded protein is CASSSSPDNQPQHF.

The chain employs TRBV6-5 and TRBJ1-2, with D possibly being TRBD1 (6 bases). The CDR3 runs 13 residues. Looked up from germline, CDR1 is MNHEY and CDR2 is SVGAGI. The germline V and J ends were trimmed by 7 bases and 2 bases, with 11 bases remaining between them. The CDR3 loop reads CASTSGQNYGYTF. The CDR3 coding sequence is TGTGCCAGCACCTCCGGACAGAACTATGGCTACACCTTC.

The V call is TRBV5-1, the J call TRBJ2-3; TRBD1 matches 9 bases. This CDR3 spans 15 amino acids. Trimming cost V 2 bases and J 5 bases; bases outside gene matches: 6. CDR1 is SGHRS, CDR2 YFSETQ, per germline. CDR3 region: CASSFWTGEGDTQYF. The DNA of the CDR3 is TGCGCCAGCAGCTTTTGGACAGGGGAGGGAGATACGCAGTATTTT.

Here the CDR3 reads CASSLGLEQYF. The CDR3 nucleotides read TGTGCCAGCAGTTTAGGGCTAGAGCAGTACTTC. This sequence joins TRBV27 and TRBJ2-7; D is unresolved. V was shortened by 2 bases and J by 7 bases, with 6 bases between the two germline ends. Germline V gives CDR1 MNHEY, CDR2 SMNVEV (reference sequence). This CDR3 spans 11 amino acids.

V is TRBV10-3 and J is TRBJ2-7; D ambiguous. Trimming left V 3 bases short and J 2 bases short, with 17 bases between. Germline CDR1 reads ENHRY; CDR2 reads SYGVKD. The CDR3 totals 16 residues. DNA of the CDR3: TGTGCCATCAGTGACCCGGGTGGGAAGATCACCTACGAGCAGTACTTC. Translating it yields CAISDPGGKITYEQYF.

The chain employs TRBV7-9 and TRBJ1-6; D remains unclear. The V end lost 1 base, the J end lost 7 bases, and 20 bases lay between the germline ends. This CDR3 is built from 18 residues. Germline CDR1 reads SEHNR; CDR2 reads FQNEAQ (reference sequence). As DNA, the CDR3 is TGTGCCAGCAGCTTAGATTTTGCGGCAGTCAGCCCCAATTCACCCCTCCACTTT. Residues: CASSLDFAAVSPNSPLHF.

The rearrangement links TRBV7-9 to TRBJ2-1, with TRBD2 matching over 8 bases. Per the germline V gene, CDR1 is SEHNR and CDR2 is FQNEAQ (reference sequence). V dropped 3 bases and J dropped 4; count of bases not matched to a gene: 5. The CDR3 length is 15 residues. As DNA, the CDR3 is TGTGCCAGCAGCTTGGCGGGACTAGGATACAATGAGCAGTTCTTC. Translating gives CASSLAGLGYNEQFF.

This sequence joins TRBV5-8 and TRBJ2-6; tentative D call: TRBD2 (5 bases). In germline, CDR1 is SGHTS, CDR2 YDEGEE. This CDR3 is 15 amino acids long. Between the trimmed V and J ends, which lost 4 bases and 0 bases, there was a span of 8 bases. The CDR3 is CASSTGYSGANVLTF. CDR3 DNA sequence: TGTGCCAGCAGCACGGGATACTCTGGGGCCAACGTCCTGACTTTC. Full variable domain (rest looked up from reference TRBV5-8 and TRBJ2-6): EAGVTQSPTHLIKTRGQQATLRCSPISGHTSVYWYQQALGLGLQFLLWYDEGEERNRGNFPPRFSGRQFPNYSSELNVNALELEDSALYLCASSTGYSGANVLTFGAGSRLTVL.

This rearrangement joins TRBV5-5 to TRBJ1-5, with D possibly TRBD1 on 6 matching bases. V was pared by 4 bases and J by 0 bases, with 17 bases between. The germline V gene encodes CDR1 SGHKS and CDR2 YYEKEE (reference sequence). This CDR3 is built from 17 residues. The CDR3, as DNA: TGTGCCAGCAGCAAACAGGGCGGGGGAGATAGCAATCAGCCCCAGCATTTT. Translation: CASSKQGGGDSNQPQHF.

The J gene is TRBJ2-7, the V gene TRBV7-2; 9 positions match TRBD1. Trimming took 5 bases from V and 5 from J; bases not matched to a gene: 7. Germline lookup yields CDR1 SGHTA and CDR2 FQGNSA. This CDR3 region has 14 residues. CDR3 loop: CASSAGTGMNEQYF. DNA of the CDR3: TGTGCCAGCAGCGCAGGGACAGGGATGAACGAGCAGTACTTC.

This sequence joins TRBV2 and TRBJ2-5; 8 bases align to TRBD2. The CDR3 is 14 residues long. Germline V gene sequence: CDR1 SNHLY, CDR2 FYNNEI. The V segment lost 9 bases and the J segment 9 bases; nucleotides outside the gene matches: 15. The CDR3 sequence: CASGQRGTGWAQYF. The CDR3, as DNA: TGTGCCAGTGGCCAGCGGGGGACGGGCTGGGCCCAGTACTTC.

This sequence joins TRBV6-2 or TRBV6-3 and TRBJ2-3, with 8 bases identical to TRBD1. Looked up from germline, CDR1 is MNHEY and CDR2 is SVGEGT. This CDR3 contains 16 residues. V lost 1 base, J lost 3 bases, and 6 bases stayed unmatched. The CDR3: CASSYWTGLATDTQYF. The CDR3 DNA follows: TGTGCCAGCAGTTACTGGACAGGGCTTGCTACAGATACGCAGTATTTT.